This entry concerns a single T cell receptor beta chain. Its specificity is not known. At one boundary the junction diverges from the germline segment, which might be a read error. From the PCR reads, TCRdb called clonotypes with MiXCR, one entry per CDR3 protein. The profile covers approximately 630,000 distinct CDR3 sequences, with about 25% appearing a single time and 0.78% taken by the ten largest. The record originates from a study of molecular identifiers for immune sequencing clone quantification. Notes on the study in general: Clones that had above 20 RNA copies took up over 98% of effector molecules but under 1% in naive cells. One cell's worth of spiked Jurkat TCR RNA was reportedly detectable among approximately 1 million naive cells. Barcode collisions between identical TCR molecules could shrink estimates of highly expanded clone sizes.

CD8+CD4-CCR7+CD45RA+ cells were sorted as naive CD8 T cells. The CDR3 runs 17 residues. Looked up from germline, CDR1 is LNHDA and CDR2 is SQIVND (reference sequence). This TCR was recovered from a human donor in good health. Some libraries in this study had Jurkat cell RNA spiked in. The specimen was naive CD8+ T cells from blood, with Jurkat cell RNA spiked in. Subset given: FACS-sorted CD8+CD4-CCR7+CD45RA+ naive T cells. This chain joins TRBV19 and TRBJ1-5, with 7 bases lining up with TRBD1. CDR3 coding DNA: TGTGCCAGTAGTATAGGACAGGGACTCTCTAGCAATCAGCCCCAGCTTTTT. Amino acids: CASSIGQGLSSNQPQLF.